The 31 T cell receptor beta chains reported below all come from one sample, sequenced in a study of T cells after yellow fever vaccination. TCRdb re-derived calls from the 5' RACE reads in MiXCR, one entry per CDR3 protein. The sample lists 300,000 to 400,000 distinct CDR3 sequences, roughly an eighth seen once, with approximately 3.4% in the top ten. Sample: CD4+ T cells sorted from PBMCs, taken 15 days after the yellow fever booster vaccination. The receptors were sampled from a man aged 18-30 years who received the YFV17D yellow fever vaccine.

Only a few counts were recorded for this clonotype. The CDR3 DNA reads as TGTGCCAGCAGCACCCTCAGGGGGGCGGGCTATGGCTACACCTTC. This translates into CASSTLRGAGYGYTF. This rearrangement joins TRBV6-5 to TRBJ1-2; 7 bases match TRBD1. The germline gives CDR1 MNHEY, CDR2 SVGAGI. The CDR3 covers 15 residues. V shed 6 bases, J shed 4 bases, and the junction held 11 bases outside the gene matches.

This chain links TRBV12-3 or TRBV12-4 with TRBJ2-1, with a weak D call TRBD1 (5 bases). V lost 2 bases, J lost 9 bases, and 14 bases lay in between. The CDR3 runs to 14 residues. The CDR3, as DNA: TGTGCCAGCAGTTTAAGCTCAGGGTGGGGTGAGCAGTTCTTC. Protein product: CASSLSSGWGEQFF.

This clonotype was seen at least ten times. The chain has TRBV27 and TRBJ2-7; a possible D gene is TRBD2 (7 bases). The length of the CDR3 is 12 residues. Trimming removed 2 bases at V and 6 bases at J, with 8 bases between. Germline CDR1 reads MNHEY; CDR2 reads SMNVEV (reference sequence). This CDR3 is CASSLAGAEQYF. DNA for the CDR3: TGTGCCAGCAGTTTAGCGGGGGCCGAGCAGTACTTC.

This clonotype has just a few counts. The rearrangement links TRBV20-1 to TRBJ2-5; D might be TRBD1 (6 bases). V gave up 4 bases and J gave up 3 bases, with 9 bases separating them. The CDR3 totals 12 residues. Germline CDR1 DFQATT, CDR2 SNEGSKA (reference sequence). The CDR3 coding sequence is TGCAGTGCTACAGGGGTGGAAGAGACCCAGTACTTC. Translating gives CSATGVEETQYF.

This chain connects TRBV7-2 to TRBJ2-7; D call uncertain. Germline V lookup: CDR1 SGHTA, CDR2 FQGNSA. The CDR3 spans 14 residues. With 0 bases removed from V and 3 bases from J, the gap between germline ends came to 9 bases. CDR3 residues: CASSLALRRYEQYF. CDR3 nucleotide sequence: TGTGCCAGCAGCTTAGCGCTAAGGCGCTACGAGCAGTACTTC.

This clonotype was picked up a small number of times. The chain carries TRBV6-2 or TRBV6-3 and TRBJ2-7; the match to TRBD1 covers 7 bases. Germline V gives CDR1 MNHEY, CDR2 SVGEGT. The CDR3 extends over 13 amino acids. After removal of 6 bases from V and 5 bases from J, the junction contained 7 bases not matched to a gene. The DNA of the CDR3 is TGTGCCAGCAGCCGACAGGGAACAAACGAGCAGTACGTC. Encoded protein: CASSRQGTNEQYV.

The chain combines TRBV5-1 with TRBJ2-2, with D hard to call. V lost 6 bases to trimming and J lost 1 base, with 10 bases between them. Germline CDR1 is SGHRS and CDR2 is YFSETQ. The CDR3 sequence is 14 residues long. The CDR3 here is CASNRVLNTGELFF. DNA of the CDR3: TGCGCCAGCAATAGGGTCTTGAACACCGGGGAGCTGTTTTTT.

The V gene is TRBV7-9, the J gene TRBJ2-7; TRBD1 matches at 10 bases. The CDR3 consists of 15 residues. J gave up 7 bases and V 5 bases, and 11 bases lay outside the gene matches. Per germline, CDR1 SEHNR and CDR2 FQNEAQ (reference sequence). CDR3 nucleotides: TGTGCCAGCAGCACGACAGGGGGCGAGGTTTATGAGCAGTACTTC. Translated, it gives CASSTTGGEVYEQYF.

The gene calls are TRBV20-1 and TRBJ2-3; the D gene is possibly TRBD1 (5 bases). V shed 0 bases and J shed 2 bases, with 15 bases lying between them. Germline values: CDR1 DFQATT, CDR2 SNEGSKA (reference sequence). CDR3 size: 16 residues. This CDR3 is CSARDDGASLTDTQYF. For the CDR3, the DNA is TGCAGTGCTAGAGATGATGGGGCCAGTCTCACAGATACGCAGTATTTT.

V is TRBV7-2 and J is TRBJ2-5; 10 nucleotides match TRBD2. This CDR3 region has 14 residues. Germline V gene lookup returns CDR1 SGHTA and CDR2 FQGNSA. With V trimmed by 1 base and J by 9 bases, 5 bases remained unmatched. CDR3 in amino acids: CASSLGGLAGAQYF. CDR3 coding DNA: TGTGCCAGCAGCTTAGGGGGCCTAGCGGGGGCCCAGTACTTC.

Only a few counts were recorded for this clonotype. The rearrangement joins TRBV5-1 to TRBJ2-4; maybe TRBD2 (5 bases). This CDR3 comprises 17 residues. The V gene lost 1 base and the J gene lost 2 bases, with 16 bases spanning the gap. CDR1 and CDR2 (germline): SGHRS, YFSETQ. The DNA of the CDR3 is TGCGCCAGCAGCTTGACGGGGATCCCTCTCCCCAAAAACATTCAGTACTTC. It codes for CASSLTGIPLPKNIQYF.

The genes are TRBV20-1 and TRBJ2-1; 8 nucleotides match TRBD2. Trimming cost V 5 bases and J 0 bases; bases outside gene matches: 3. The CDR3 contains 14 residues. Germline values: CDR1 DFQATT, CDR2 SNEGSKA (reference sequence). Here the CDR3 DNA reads TGCAGTGCTCGGGGGGGCCTCTCCTACAATGAGCAGTTCTTC. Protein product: CSARGGLSYNEQFF.

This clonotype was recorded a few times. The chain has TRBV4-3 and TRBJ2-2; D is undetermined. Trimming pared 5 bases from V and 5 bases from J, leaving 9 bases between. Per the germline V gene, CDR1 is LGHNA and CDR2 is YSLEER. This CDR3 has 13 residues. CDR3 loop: CASSWVGTGELFF. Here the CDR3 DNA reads TGCGCCAGCAGCTGGGTAGGGACCGGGGAGCTGTTTTTT.

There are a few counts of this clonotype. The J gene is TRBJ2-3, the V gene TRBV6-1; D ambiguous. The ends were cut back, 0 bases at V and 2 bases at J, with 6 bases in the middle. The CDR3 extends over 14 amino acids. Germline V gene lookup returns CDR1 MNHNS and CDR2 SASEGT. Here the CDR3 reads CASSEAFHTDTQYF. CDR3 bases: TGTGCCAGCAGTGAAGCGTTCCACACAGATACGCAGTATTTT.

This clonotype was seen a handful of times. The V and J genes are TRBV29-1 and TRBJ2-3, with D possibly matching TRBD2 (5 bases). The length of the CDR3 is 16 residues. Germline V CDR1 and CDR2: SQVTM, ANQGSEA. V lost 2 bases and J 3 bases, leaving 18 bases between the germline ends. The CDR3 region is CSVEFLSGQGTDTQYF. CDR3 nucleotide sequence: TGCAGCGTTGAATTTTTGAGCGGTCAAGGAACAGATACGCAGTATTTT.

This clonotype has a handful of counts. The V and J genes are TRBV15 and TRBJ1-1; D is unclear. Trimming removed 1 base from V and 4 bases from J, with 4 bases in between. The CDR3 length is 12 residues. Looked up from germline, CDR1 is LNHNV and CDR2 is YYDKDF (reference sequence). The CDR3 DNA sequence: TGTGCCACCAGCAGAGGAGGCACTGAAGCTTTCTTT. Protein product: CATSRGGTEAFF.

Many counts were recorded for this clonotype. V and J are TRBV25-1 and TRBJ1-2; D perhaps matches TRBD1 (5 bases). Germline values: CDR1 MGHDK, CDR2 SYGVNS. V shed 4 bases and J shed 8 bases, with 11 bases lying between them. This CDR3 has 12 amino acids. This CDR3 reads CASSVGDGGYTF. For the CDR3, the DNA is TGTGCCAGCAGTGTCGGGGACGGGGGCTACACCTTC.

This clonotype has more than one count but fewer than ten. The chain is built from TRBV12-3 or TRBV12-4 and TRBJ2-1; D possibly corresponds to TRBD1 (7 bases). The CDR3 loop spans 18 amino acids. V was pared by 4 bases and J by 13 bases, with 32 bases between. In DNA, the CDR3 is TGTGCCAGCAGTTCCCTTTTAATTTCGTTGGACAGGCATAGCGGACAGTTCTTC. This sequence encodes CASSSLLISLDRHSGQFF.

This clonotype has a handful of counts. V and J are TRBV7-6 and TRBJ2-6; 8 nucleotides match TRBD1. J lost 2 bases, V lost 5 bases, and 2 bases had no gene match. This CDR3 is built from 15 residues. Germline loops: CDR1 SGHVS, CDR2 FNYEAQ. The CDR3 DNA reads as TGTGCCAGCAGCAACAGGGGGGCTGGGGCCAACGTCCTGACTTTC. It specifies CASSNRGAGANVLTF. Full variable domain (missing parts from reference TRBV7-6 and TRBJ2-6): GAGVSQSPRYKVTKRGQDVALRCDPISGHVSLYWYRQALGQGPEFLTYFNYEAQQDKSGLPNDRFSAERPEGSISTLTIQRTEQRDSAMYRCASSNRGAGANVLTFGAGSRLTVL.

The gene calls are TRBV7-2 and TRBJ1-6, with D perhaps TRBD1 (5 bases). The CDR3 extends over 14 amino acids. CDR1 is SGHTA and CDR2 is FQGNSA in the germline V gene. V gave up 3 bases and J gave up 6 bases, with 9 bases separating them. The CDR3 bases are TGTGCCAGCAGCTTGGGACTGTCTAATTCACCCCTCCACTTT. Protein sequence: CASSLGLSNSPLHF. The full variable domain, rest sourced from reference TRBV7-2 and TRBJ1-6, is GAGVSQSPSNKVTEKGKDVELRCDPISGHTALYWYRQSLGQGLEFLIYFQGNSAPDKSGLPSDRFSAERTGGSVSTLTIQRTQQEDSAVYLCASSLGLSNSPLHFGNGTRLTVT.

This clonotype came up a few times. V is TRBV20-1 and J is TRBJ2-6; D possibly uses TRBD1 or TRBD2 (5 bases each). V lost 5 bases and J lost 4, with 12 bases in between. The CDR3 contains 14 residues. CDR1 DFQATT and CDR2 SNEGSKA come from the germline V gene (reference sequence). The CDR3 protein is CSAGGAPGANVLTF. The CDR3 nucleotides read TGCAGTGCTGGGGGAGCCCCCGGGGCCAACGTCCTGACTTTC.

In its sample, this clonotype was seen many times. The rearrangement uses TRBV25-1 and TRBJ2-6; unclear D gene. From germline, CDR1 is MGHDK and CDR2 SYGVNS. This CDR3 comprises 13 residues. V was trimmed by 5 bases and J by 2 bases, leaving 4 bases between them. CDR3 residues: CASSRAGANVLTF. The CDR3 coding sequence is TGTGCCAGCAGTCGGGCTGGGGCCAACGTCCTGACTTTC. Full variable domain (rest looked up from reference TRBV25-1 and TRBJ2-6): EADIYQTPRYLVIGTGKKITLECSQTMGHDKMYWYQQDPGMELHLIHYSYGVNSTEKGDLSSESTVSRIRTEHFPLTLESARPSHTSQYLCASSRAGANVLTFGAGSRLTVL.

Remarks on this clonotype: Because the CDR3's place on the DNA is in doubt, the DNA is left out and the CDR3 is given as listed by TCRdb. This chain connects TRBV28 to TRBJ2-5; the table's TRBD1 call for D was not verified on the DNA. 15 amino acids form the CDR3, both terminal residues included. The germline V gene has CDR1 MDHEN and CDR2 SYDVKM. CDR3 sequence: CASSSSTGSWETQYF.

CDR3 nucleotides: TGTGCCAGCAGCCAAGCCCCGGCTAGAGGGAACACTGAAGCTTTCTTT. This encodes CASSQAPARGNTEAFF. V gene TRBV4-2 combines with J gene TRBJ1-1; no reliable D call. CDR1 and CDR2 from the germline V gene are LGHNA and YNFKEQ. V lost 1 base to trimming and J lost 1 base, with 13 bases between them. The CDR3 extends over 16 amino acids.

CDR3 DNA sequence: TGCAGTGCTAGAGGGTCTGGGTTCTATGGCTACACCTTC. It encodes CSARGSGFYGYTF. The rearrangement joins TRBV20-1 to TRBJ1-2, with D uncertain. The V gene's germline CDR1 is DFQATT and CDR2 SNEGSKA (reference sequence). Trimming shortened V by 1 base and J by 4 bases, and 10 bases separated the two germline ends. The length of the CDR3 is 13 residues.

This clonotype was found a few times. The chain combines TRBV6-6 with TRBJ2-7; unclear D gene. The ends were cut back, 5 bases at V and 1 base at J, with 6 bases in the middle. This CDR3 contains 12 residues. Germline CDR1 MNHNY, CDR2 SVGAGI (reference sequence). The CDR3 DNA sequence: TGTGCCAGCAGTGGCCCTTCCTACGAGCAGTACGTC. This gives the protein CASSGPSYEQYV.

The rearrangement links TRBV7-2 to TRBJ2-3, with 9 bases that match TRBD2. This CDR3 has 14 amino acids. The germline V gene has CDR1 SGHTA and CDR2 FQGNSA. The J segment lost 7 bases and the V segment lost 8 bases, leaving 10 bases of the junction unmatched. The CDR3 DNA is TGTGCCAGCGAACCGGGACTAGCCCAAAATACGCAGTATTTT. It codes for CASEPGLAQNTQYF.

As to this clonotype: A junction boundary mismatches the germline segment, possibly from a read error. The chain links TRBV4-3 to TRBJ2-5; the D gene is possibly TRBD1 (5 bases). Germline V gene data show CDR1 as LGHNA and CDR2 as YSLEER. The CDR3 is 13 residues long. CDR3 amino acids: CASCQARVETQYF. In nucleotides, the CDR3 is TGCGCCAGCTGCCAAGCCAGGGTTGAGACCCAGTACTTC.

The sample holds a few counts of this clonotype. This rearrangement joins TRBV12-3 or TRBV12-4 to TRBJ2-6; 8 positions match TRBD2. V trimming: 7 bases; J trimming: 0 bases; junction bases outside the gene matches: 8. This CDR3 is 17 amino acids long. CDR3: CASIPRGGGSGANVLTF. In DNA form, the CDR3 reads TGTGCCAGCATTCCTCGGGGGGGCGGCTCTGGGGCCAACGTCCTGACTTTC.

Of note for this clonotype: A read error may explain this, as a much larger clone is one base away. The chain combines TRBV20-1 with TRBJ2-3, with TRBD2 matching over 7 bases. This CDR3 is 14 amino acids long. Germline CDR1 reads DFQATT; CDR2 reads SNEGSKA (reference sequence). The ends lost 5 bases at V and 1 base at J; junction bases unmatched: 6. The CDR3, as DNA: TGCAGTGCTCCACCGGCGGGGGGCACAGATACGCAGTATTTT. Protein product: CSAPPAGGTDTQYF.

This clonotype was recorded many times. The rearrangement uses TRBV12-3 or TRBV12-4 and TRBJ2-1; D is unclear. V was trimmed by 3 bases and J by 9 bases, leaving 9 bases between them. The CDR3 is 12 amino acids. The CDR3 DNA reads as TGTGCCAGCAGTTTTCGCGGTGTTGAGCAGTTCTTC. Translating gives CASSFRGVEQFF.